The sequence of this TCR beta chain was determined in a study of T-cell reconstitution after alpha-beta-depleted transplantation in children. Unique molecular identifiers were used in preparing the TCRbeta library. TCRdb re-analysed the PCR reads in MiXCR, keeping a single row per CDR3 protein. The table has 400,000 to 500,000 distinct CDR3 sequences, around 9.9% seen once; the top ten hold roughly 6%. V was trimmed by 5 bases and J by 2 bases, leaving 10 bases between them. There are 14 residues in the CDR3. Germline values: CDR1 SEHNR, CDR2 FQNEAQ (reference sequence). The rearrangement joins TRBV7-9 to TRBJ2-1; D is possibly TRBD1 (6 bases). Sample: PBMCs from the stem cell graft donor, taken from the stem cell graft. This receptor was taken from a human donor who donated a stem cell graft to a child with acute myeloid leukemia. CDR3 in amino acids: CASSKQGAYNEQFF. The DNA for the CDR3 is TGTGCCAGCAGCAAACAGGGAGCCTACAATGAGCAGTTCTTC.